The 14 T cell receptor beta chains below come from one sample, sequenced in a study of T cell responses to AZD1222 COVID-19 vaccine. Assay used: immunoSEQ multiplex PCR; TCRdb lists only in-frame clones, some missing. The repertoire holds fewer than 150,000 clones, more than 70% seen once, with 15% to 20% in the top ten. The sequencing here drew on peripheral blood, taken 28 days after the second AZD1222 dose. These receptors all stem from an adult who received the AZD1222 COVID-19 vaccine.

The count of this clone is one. The CDR3 sequence is CASSKGQGVYSNQPQHF. The DNA for the CDR3 is TGTGCCAGCAGCAAGGGACAGGGGGTTTATAGCAATCAGCCCCAGCATTTT. The rearrangement links TRBV11-3 to TRBJ1-5; 11 bases align to TRBD1. CDR1 and CDR2 (germline): SGHNT, YENEEA. This CDR3 has 17 amino acids. V lost 5 bases to trimming and J lost 0 bases; unmatched junction nucleotides: 6.

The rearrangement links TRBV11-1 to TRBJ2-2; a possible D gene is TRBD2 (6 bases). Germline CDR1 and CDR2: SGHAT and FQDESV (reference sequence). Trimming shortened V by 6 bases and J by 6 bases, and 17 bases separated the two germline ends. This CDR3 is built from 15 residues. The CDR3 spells CASRTSGHKAGELFF. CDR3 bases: TGTGCCAGCAGAACGAGCGGGCATAAGGCCGGGGAGCTGTTTTTT.

Here the CDR3 reads CASSLGGQGNSPLHF. CDR3 sequence (DNA): TGTGCCAGCAGCTTAGGGGGACAGGGGAATTCACCCCTCCACTTT. The V and J genes are TRBV7-2 and TRBJ1-6; TRBD1 matches at 10 bases. With V trimmed by 1 base and J by 7 bases, 1 base remained unmatched. In germline, CDR1 is SGHTA, CDR2 FQGNSA. The CDR3 consists of 15 residues.

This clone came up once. The CDR3 DNA reads as TGTGCCAGCAGCAACGGACAGGGTCGCGAGCAGTACTTC. Translation gives CASSNGQGREQYF. V gene TRBV7-6 combines with J gene TRBJ2-7, with 8 bases matching TRBD1. The germline V gene encodes CDR1 SGHVS and CDR2 FNYEAQ. V gave up 5 bases and J gave up 6 bases; unmatched junction bases: 6. The CDR3 totals 13 residues.

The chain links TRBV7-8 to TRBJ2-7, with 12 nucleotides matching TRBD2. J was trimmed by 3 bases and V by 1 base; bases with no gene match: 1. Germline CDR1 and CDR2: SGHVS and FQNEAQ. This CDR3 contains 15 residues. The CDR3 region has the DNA TGTGCCAGCAGCTTAGAGACTAGCGGGAGCTACGAGCAGTACTTC. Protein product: CASSLETSGSYEQYF.

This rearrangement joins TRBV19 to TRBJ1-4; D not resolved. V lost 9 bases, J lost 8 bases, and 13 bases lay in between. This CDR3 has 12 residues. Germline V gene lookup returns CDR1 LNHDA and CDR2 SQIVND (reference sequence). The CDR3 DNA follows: TGTGCCAGCAGGACGGCCCCCGAAAAACTGTTTTTT. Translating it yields CASRTAPEKLFF.

DNA of the CDR3: TGTGCCAGCAGTACGACCGGGGAGCTGTTTTTT. This translates into CASSTTGELFF. The rearrangement joins TRBV6-6 to TRBJ2-2; D is ambiguous. The CDR3 sequence is 11 residues long. Germline CDR1 MNHNY, CDR2 SVGAGI (reference sequence). V lost 5 bases and J lost 5, with 3 bases in between.

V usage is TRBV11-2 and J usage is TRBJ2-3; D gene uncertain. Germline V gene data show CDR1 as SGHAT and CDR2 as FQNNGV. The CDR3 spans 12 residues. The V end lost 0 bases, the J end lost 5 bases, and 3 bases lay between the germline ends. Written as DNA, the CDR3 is TGTGCCAGCAGCTTAGAGCAAGATACGCAGTATTTT. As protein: CASSLEQDTQYF.

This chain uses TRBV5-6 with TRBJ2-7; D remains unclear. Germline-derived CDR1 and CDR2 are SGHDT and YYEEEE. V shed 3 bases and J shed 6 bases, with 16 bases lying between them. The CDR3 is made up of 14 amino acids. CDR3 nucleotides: TGTGCCAGCAGCTCCCTGGGTGGGGTAGGCGAGCAGTACTTC. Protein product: CASSSLGGVGEQYF.

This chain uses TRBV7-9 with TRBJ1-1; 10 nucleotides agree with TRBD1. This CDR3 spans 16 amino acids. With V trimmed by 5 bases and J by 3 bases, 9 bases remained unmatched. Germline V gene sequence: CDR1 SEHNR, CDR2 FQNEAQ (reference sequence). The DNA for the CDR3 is TGTGCCAGCAGCCCGGAGAAAGGGACAGGGGACACTGAAGCTTTCTTT. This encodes CASSPEKGTGDTEAFF.

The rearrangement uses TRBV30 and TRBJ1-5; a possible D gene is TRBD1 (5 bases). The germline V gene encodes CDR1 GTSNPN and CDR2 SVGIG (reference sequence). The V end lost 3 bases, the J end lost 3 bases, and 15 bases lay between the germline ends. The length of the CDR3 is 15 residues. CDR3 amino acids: CAWSPVGRVNQPQHF. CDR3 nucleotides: TGTGCCTGGAGCCCGGTAGGCAGGGTCAATCAGCCCCAGCATTTT.

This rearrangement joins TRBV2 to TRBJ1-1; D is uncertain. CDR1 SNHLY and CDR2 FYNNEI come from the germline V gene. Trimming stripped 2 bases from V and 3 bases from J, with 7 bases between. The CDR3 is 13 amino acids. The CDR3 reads CASSELEDTEAFF. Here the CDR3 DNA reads TGTGCCAGCAGTGAACTGGAAGACACTGAAGCTTTCTTT.

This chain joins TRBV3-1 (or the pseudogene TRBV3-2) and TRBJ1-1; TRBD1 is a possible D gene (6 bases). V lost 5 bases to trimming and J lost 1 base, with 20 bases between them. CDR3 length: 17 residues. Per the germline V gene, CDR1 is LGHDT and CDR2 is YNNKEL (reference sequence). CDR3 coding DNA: TGTGCCAGCAGCGGGGGAATCCGGGACACGGGGAACACTGAAGCTTTCTTT. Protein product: CASSGGIRDTGNTEAFF.

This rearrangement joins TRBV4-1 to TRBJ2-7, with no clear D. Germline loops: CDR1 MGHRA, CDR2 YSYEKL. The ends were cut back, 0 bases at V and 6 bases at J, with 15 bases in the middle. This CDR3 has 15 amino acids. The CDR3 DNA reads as TGCGCCAGCAGCCAAGATTCGGCCTACACTCTCGAGCAGTACTTC. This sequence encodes CASSQDSAYTLEQYF.